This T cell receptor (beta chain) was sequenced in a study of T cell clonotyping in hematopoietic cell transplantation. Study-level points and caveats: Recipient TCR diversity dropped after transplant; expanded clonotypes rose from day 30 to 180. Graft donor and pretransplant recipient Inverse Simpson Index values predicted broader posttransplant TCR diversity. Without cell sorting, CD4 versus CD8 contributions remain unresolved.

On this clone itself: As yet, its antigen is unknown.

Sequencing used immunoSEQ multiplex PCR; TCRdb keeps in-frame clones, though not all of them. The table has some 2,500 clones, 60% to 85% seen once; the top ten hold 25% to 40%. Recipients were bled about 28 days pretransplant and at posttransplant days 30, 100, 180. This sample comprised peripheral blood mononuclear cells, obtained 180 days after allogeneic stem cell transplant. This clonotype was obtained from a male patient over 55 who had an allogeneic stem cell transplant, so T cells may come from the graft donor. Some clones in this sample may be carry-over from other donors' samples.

The CDR3 DNA reads TGTGCCAGCAGTGCCGGGACAGGGTCTCAGCCCCAGCATTTT. As protein: CASSAGTGSQPQHF. The chain employs TRBV6-1 and TRBJ1-5, with 9 bases lining up with TRBD1. The germline V gene encodes CDR1 MNHNS and CDR2 SASEGT. This CDR3 spans 14 amino acids. Losses at the gene ends were 4 bases for V and 6 bases for J; bases not matched to a gene: 4.